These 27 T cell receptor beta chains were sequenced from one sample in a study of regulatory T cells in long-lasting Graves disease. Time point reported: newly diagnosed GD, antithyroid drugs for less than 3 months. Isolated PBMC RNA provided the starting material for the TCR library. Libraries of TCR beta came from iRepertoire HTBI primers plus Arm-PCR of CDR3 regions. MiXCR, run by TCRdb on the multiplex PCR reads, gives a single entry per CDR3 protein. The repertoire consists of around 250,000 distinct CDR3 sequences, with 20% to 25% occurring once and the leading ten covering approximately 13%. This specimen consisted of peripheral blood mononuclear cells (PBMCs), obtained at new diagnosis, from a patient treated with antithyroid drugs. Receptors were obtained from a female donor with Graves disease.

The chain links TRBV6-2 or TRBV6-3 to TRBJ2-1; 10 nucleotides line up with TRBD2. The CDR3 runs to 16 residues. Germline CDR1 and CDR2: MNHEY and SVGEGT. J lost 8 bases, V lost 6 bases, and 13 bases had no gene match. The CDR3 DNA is TGTGCCAGCAGCCAAATTAGGGCAGCGGGGGGGGATGAGCAGTTCTTC. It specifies CASSQIRAAGGDEQFF.

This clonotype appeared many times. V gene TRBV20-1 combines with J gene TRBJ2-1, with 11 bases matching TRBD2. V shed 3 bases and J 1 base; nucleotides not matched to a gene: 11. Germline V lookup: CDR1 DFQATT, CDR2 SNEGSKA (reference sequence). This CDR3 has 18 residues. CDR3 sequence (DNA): TGCAGTGCTAGTTTCTCTAGCGGGGGGATTTTTTCCTACAATGAGCAGTTCTTC. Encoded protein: CSASFSSGGIFSYNEQFF.

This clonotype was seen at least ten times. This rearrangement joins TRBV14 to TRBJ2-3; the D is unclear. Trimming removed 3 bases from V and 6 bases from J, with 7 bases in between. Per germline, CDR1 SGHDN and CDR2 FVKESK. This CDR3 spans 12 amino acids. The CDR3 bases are TGTGCCAGCAGCCAGCTACTTGATACGCAGTATTTT. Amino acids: CASSQLLDTQYF.

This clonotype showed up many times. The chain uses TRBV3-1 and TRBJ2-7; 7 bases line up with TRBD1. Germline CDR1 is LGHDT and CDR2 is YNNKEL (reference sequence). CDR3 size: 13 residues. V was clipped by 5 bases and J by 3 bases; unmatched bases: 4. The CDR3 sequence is CASSLWDSYEQYF. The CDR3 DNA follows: TGTGCCAGCAGCTTGTGGGACAGCTACGAGCAGTACTTC.

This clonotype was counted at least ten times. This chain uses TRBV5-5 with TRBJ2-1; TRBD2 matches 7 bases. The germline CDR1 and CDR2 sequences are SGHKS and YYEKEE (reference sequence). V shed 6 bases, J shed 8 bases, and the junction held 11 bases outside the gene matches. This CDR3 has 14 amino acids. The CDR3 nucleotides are TGTGCCAGCACCCGGGAGGCTACCGGCGATGAGCAGTTCTTC. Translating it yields CASTREATGDEQFF.

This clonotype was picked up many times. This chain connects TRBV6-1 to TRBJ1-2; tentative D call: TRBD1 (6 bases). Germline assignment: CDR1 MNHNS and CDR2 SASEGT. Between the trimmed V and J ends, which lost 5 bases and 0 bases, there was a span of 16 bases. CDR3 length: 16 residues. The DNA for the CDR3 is TGTGCCAGCAGTCCCACCGGGGGGCAGGCTAACTATGGCTACACCTTC. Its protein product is CASSPTGGQANYGYTF.

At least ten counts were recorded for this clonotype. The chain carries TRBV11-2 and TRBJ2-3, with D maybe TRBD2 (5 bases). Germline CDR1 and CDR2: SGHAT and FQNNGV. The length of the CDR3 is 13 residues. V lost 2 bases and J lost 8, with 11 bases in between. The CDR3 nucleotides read TGTGCCAGCAGCTTAAATCTAGCAGCTACGCAGTATTTT. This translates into CASSLNLAATQYF.

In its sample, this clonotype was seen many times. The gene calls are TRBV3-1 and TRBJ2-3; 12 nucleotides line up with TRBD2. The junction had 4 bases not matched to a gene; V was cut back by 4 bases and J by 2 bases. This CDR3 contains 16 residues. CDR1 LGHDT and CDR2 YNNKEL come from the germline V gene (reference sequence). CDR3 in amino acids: CASSPTSGRSTDTQYF. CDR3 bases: TGTGCCAGCAGCCCGACTAGCGGGAGATCCACAGATACGCAGTATTTT.

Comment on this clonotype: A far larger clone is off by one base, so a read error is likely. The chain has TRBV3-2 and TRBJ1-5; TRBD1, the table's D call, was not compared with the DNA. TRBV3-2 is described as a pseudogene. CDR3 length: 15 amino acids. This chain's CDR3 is CASSRHTGDGQPQHF. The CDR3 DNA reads TGTGCCAGCAGCCGGCACACAGGGGATGGGCAGCCCCAGCATTTT.

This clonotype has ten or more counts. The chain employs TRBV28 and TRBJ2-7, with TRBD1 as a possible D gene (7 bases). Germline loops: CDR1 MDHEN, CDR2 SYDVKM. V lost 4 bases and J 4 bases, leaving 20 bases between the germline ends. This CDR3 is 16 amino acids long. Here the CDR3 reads CASSSSSGGSVYEQYF. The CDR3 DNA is TGTGCCAGCAGTTCCTCCTCAGGGGGGAGCGTGTACGAGCAGTACTTC.

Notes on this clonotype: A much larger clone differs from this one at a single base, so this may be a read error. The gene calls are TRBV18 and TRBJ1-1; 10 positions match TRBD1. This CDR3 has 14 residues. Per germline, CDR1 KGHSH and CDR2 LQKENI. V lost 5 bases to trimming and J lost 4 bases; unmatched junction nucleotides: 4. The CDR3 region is CASSCDRGPTEAFF. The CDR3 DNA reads TGTGCCAGCTCATGTGACAGGGGGCCCACTGAAGCTTTCTTT.

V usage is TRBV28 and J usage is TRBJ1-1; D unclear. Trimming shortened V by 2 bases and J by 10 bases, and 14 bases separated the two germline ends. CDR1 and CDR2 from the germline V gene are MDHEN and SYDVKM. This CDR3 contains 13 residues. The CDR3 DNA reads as TGTGCCAGCAGTTTAACGCCCGGCCGGGGAGCTTTCTTT. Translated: CASSLTPGRGAFF.

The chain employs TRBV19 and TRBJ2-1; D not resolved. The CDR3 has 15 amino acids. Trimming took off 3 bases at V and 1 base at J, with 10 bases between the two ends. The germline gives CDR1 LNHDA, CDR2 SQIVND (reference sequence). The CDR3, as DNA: TGTGCCAGTAGTATTCAAGGACGGTCCTACAATGAGCAGTTCTTC. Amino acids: CASSIQGRSYNEQFF. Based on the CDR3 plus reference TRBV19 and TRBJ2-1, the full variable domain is DGGITQSPKYLFRKEGQNVTLSCEQNLNHDAMYWYRQDPGQGLRLIYYSQIVNDFQKGDIAEGYSVSREKKESFPLTVTSAQKNPTAFYLCASSIQGRSYNEQFFGPGTRLTVL.

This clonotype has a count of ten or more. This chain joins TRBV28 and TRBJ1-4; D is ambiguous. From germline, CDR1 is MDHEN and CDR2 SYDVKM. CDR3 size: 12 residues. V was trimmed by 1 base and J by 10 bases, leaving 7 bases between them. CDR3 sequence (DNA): TGTGCCAGCAGTTTATCCCTGGGAAAACTGTTTTTT. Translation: CASSLSLGKLFF.

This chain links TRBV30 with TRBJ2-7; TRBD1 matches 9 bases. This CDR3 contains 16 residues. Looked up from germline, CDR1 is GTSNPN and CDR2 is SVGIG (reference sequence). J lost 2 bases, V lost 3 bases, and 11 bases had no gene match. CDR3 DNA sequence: TGTGCCTGGAGGACCCCGGGACAGGGAACCCCCTACGAGCAGTACTTC. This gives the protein CAWRTPGQGTPYEQYF.

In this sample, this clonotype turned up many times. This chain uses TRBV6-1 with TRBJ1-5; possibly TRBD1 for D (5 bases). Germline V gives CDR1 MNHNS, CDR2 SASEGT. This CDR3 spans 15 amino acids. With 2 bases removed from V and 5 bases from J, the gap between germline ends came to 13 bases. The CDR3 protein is CASSETPRGDQPQHF. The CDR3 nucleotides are TGTGCCAGCAGTGAAACCCCGAGGGGCGATCAGCCCCAGCATTTT.

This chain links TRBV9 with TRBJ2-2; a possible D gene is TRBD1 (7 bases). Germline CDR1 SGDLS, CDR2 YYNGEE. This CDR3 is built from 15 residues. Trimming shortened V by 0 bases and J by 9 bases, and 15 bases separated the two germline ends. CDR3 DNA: TGTGCCAGCAGCGTAGATGGACAGGAGGGCCGGGAGCTGTTTTTT. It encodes CASSVDGQEGRELFF.

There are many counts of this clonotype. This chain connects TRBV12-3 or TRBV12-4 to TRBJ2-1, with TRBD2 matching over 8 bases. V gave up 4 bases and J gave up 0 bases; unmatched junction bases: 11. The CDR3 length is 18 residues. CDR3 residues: CASSSRGGSLSSYNEQFF. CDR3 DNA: TGTGCCAGCAGTTCCCGGGGGGGGAGTCTTAGCTCCTACAATGAGCAGTTCTTC.

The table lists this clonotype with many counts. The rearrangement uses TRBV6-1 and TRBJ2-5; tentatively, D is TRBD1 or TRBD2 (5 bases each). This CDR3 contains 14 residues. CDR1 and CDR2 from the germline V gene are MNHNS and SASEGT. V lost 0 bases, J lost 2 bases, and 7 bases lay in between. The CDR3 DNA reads TGTGCCAGCAGTGAAGCGTGGGGGCAAGAGACCCAGTACTTC. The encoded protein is CASSEAWGQETQYF.

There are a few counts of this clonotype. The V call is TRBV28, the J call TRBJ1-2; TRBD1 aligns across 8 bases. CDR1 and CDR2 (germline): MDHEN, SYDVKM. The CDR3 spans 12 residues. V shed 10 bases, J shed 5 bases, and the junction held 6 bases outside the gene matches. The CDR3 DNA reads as TGTGCCACCGACAGGGGAGGGTATGGCTACACCTTC. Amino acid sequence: CATDRGGYGYTF.

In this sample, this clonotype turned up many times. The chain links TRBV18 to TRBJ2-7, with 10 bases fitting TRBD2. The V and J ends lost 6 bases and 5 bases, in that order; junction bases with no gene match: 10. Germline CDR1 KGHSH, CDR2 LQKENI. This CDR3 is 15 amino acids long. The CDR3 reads CASSQTSGEGHEQYF. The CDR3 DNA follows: TGTGCCAGCTCGCAAACTAGCGGGGAGGGGCACGAGCAGTACTTC. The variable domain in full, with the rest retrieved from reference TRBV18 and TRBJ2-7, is NAGVMQNPRHLVRRRGQEARLRCSPMKGHSHVYWYRQLPEEGLKFMVYLQKENIIDESGMPKERFSAEFPKEGPSILRIQQVVRGDSAAYFCASSQTSGEGHEQYFGPGTRLTVT.

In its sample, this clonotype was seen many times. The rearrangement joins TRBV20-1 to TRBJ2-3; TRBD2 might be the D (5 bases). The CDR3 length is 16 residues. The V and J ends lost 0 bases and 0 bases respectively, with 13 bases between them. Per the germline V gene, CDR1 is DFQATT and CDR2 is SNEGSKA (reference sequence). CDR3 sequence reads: CSARDSGRTSTDTQYF. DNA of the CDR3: TGCAGTGCTAGAGATTCGGGCAGGACTAGCACAGATACGCAGTATTTT.

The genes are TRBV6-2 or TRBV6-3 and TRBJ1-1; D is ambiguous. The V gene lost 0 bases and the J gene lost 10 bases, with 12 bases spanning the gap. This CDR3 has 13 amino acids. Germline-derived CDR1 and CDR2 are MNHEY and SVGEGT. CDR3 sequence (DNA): TGTGCCAGCAGTTACTCGGAGAAGCTCGGAGCTTTCTTT. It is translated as CASSYSEKLGAFF.

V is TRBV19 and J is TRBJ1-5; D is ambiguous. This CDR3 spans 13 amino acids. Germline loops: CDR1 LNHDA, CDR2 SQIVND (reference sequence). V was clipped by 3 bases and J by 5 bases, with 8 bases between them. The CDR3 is CASSILTDQPQHF. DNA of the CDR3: TGTGCCAGTAGTATCCTAACGGATCAGCCCCAGCATTTT.

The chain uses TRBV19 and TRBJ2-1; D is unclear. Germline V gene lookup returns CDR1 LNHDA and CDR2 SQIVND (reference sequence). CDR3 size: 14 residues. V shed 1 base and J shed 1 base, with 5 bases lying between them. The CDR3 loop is CASSIGGSYNEQFF. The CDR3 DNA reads TGTGCCAGTAGTATAGGCGGTTCCTACAATGAGCAGTTCTTC.

In nucleotides, the CDR3 is TGTGCCAGTAGCCGAGGACAGGGCTATAGCAATCAGCCCCAGCATTTT. It is translated as CASSRGQGYSNQPQHF. V usage is TRBV19 and J usage is TRBJ1-5; 8 nucleotides match TRBD1. Germline trimming cut 6 bases from V and 0 bases from J; bases unmatched to any gene: 7. The CDR3 totals 16 residues. Germline CDR1 is LNHDA and CDR2 is SQIVND (reference sequence).

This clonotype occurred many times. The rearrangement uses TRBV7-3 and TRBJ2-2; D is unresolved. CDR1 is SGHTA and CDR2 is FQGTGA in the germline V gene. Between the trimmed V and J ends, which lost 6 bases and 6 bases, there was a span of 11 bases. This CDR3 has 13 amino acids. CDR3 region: CASSSSGPGELFF. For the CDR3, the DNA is TGTGCCAGCAGTTCTTCCGGGCCCGGGGAGCTGTTTTTT.